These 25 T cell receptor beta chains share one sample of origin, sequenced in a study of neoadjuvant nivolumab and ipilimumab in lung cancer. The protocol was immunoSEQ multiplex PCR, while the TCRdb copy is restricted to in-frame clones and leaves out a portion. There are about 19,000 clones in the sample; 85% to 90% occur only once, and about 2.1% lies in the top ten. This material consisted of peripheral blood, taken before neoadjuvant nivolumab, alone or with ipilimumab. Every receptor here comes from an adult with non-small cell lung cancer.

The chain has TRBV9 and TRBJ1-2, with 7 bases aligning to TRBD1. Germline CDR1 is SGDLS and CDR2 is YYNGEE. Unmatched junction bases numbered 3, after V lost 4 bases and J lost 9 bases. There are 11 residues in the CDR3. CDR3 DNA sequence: TGTGCCAGCAGCTCAGGGGGGAGCTACACCTTC. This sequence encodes CASSSGGSYTF.

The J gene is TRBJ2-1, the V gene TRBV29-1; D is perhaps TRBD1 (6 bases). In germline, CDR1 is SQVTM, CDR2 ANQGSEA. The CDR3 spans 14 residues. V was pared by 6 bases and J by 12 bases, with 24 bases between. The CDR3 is CSVTRTGQDGMQFF. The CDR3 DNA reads TGCAGCGTAACAAGAACAGGGCAGGACGGGATGCAGTTCTTC.

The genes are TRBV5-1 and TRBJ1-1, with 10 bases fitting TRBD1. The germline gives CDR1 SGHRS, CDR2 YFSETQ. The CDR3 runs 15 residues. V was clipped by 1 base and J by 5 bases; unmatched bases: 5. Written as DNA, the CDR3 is TGCGCCAGCAGCTTGCCGGGACAGGGGAGGACTGAAGCTTTCTTT. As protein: CASSLPGQGRTEAFF.

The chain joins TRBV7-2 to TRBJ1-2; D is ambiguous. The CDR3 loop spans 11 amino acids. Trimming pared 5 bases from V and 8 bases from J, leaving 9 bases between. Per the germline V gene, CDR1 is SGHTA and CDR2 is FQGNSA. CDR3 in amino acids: CASSRTDGYTF. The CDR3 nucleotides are TGTGCCAGCAGCCGGACCGACGGCTACACCTTC.

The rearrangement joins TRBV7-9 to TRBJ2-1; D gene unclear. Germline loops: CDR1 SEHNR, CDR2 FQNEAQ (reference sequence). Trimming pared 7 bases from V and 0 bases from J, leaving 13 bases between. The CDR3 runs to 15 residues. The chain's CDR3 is CASTSARSSYNEQFF. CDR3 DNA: TGTGCCAGCACCTCAGCGCGGAGCTCCTACAATGAGCAGTTCTTC. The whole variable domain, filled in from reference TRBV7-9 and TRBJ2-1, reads DTGVSQNPRHKITKRGQNVTFRCDPISEHNRLYWYRQTLGQGPEFLTYFQNEAQLEKSRLLSDRFSAERPKGSFSTLEIQRTEQGDSAMYLCASTSARSSYNEQFFGPGTRLTVL.

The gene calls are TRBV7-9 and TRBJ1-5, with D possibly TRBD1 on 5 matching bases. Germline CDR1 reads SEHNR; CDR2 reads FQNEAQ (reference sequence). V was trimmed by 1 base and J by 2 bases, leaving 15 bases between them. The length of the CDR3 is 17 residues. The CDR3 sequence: CASSLERQGSGNQPQHF. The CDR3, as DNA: TGTGCCAGCAGCTTAGAACGGCAGGGCTCGGGCAATCAGCCCCAGCATTTT.

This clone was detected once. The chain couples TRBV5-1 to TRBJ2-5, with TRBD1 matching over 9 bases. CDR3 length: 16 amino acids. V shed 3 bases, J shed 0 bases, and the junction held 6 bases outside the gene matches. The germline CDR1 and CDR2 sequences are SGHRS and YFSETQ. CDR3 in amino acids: CASSSGTGINQETQYF. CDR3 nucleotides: TGCGCCAGCAGCTCCGGGACAGGGATAAACCAAGAGACCCAGTACTTC.

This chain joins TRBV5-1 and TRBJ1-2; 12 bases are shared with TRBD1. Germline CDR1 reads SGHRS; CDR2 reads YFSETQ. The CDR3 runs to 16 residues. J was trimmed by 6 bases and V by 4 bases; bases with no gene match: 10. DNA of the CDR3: TGCGCCAGCAGCCTACTTCCGGGACAGGGGGCAGATGGCTACACCTTC. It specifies CASSLLPGQGADGYTF.

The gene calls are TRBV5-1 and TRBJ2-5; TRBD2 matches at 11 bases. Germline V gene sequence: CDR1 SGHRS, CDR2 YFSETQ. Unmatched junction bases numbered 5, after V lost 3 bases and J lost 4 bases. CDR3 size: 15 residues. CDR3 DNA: TGCGCCAGCAGCTCAACTAGCGGGAGTCCAGAGACCCAGTACTTC. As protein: CASSSTSGSPETQYF.

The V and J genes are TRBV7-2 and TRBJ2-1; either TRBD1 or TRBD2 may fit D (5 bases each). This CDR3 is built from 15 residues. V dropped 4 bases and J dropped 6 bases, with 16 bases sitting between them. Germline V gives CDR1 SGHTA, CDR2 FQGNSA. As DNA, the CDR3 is TGTGCCAGCAGCTCCGGGACGCAAGGCATCAATGAGCAGTTCTTC. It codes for CASSSGTQGINEQFF.

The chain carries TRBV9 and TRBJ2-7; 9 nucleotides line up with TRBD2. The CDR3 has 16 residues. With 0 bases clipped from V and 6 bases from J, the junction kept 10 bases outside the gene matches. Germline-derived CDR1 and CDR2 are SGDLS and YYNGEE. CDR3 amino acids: CASSVVSGSIPAEQYF. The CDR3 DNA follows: TGTGCCAGCAGCGTAGTTAGCGGGAGTATCCCTGCCGAGCAGTACTTC.

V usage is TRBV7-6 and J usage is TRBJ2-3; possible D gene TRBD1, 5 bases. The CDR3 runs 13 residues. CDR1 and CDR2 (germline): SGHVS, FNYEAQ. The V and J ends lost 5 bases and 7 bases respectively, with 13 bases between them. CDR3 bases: TGTGCCAGCAGCACGACCCAGGGCAATACGCAGTATTTT. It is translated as CASSTTQGNTQYF.

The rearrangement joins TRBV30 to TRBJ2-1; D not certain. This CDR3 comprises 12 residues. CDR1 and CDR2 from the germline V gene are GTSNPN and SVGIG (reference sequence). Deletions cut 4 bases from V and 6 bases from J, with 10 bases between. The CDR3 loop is CAWNQQVNEQFF. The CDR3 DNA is TGTGCCTGGAACCAGCAGGTCAATGAGCAGTTCTTC.

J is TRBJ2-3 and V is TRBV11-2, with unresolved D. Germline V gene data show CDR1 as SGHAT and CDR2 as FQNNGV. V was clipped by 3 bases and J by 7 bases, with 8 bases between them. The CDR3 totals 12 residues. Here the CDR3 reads CASSLIIHTQYF. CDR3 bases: TGTGCCAGCAGCTTGATTATACATACGCAGTATTTT.

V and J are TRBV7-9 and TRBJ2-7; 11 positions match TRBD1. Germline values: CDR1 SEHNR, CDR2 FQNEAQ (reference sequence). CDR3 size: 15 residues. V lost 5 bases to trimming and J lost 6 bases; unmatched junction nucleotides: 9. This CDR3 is CASSPHGQGASEQYF. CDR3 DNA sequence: TGTGCCAGCAGCCCTCATGGACAGGGGGCGAGCGAGCAGTACTTC.

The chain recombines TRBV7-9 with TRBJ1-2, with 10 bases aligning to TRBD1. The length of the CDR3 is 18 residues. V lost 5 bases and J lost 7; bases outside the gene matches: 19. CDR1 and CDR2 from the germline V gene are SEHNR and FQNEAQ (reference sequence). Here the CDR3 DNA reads TGTGCCAGCAGCCGAGGGACAGGGGCGTCCCCCAAGCTCGCTGGCTACACCTTC. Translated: CASSRGTGASPKLAGYTF.

DNA for the CDR3: TGTGCCAGCAGACTCCGACTAGCGGGAGGGCCTGTGGAGCTGTTTTTT. This gives the protein CASRLRLAGGPVELFF. The gene calls are TRBV27 and TRBJ2-2; TRBD2 aligns across 14 bases. V lost 6 bases and J lost 10; bases outside the gene matches: 10. The germline gives CDR1 MNHEY, CDR2 SMNVEV (reference sequence). This CDR3 comprises 16 residues.

The CDR3 DNA follows: TGTGCCAGCAGCCCGGGGACTAGCGGATCCAATGAGCAGTTCTTC. This sequence encodes CASSPGTSGSNEQFF. V gene TRBV7-9 combines with J gene TRBJ2-1, with 11 bases fitting TRBD2. The V gene end was trimmed by 5 bases and the J gene end by 6 bases; junction bases not matched to a gene: 6. Germline V gene sequence: CDR1 SEHNR, CDR2 FQNEAQ (reference sequence). This CDR3 spans 15 amino acids.

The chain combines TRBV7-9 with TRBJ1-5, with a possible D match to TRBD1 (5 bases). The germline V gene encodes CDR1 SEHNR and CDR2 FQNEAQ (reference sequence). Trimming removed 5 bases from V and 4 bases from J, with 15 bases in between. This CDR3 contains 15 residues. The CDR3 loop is CASSPAGDPNQPQHF. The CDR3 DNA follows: TGTGCCAGCAGCCCCGCGGGGGACCCGAATCAGCCCCAGCATTTT.

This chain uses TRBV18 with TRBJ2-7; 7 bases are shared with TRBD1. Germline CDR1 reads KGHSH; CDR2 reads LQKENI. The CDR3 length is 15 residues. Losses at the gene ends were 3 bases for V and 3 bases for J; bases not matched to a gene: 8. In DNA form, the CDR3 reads TGTGCCAGCTCACCTCCCGGGACAGCTATCTACGAGCAGTACTTC. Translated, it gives CASSPPGTAIYEQYF.

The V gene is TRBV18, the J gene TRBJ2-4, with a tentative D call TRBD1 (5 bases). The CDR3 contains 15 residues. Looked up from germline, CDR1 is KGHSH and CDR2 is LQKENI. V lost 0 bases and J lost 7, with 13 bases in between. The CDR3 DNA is TGTGCCAGCTCACCACCGGGGCTCCCGGACAACATTCAGTACTTC. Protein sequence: CASSPPGLPDNIQYF.

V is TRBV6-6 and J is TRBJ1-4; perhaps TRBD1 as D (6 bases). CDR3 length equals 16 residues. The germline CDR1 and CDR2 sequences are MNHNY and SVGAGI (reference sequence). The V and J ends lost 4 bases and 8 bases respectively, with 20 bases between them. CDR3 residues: CASSSLPPTGREKLFF. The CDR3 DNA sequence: TGTGCCAGCAGTTCCCTACCGCCGACAGGTAGGGAAAAACTGTTTTTT.

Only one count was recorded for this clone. The CDR3 sequence: CASSPAGTGDYEQYF. CDR3 coding DNA: TGTGCCAGCAGTCCAGCCGGGACAGGGGACTACGAGCAGTACTTC. This chain uses TRBV6-5 with TRBJ2-7; 10 nucleotides agree with TRBD1. Germline V gene data show CDR1 as MNHEY and CDR2 as SVGAGI. V lost 5 bases to trimming and J lost 3 bases; unmatched junction nucleotides: 7. The CDR3 is made up of 15 amino acids.

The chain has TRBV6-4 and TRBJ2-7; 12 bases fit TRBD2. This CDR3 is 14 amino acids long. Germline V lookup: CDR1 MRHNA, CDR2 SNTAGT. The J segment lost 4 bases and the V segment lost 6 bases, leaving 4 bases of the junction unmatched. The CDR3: CASRPSGRVYEQYF. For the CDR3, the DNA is TGTGCCAGCAGACCTAGCGGGAGGGTGTACGAGCAGTACTTC.

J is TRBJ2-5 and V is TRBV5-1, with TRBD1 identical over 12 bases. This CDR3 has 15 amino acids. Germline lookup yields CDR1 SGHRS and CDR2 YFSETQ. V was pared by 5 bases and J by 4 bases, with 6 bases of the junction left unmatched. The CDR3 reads CASRGTGGLGETQYF. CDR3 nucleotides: TGCGCCAGCAGGGGGACAGGGGGCTTGGGAGAGACCCAGTACTTC.